A selection of T cell receptor beta chains follows, all from one sample in a study of blood T cells in healthy people across ages. One entry per CDR3 protein results from TCRdb running MiXCR on the 5' RACE reads. The profile covers 1.2 million to 1.5 million distinct CDR3 sequences, with around 42% appearing a single time and under 8% taken by the ten largest. The material sequenced was blood. These receptors were collected from a woman aged 18-35 years in good health. Each CDR3 is given with its conserved first and last residue. A D gene is named only where the DNA matches it firmly. The size entry is marked missing in some rows and otherwise reads once, few, many or a size class.

once,TRBV5-1,-,TRBJ2-1,TGCGCCAGCAGCTTGACGGGGGAGACCCAGTTCTTC,CASSLTGETQFF
-,TRBV15,TRBD1,TRBJ2-5,TGTGCCACCAGCAGAGATAAGGGGACAGGGACCAAGACCCAGTACTTC,CATSRDKGTGTKTQYF
few,TRBV12-3/TRBV12-4,-,TRBJ2-5,TGTGCCAGCAGCGTATCCCGGGACTTCTCAAGTGGCCAGTACTTC,CASSVSRDFSSGQYF
few,TRBV15,-,TRBJ2-7,TGTGCCACCAGCACCCAGGACTATTCGTCCTACGAGCAGTACTTC,CATSTQDYSSYEQYF
few,TRBV4-2,-,TRBJ2-5,TGTGCCAGCAGCAGTACCTGGGGGGCCCAAGAGACCCAGTACTTC,CASSSTWGAQETQYF
-,TRBV20-1,TRBD2,TRBJ2-7,TGCAGTGCTAGAGGGACCTCCGGGACTAGCGGGTACGAGCAGTACTTC,CSARGTSGTSGYEQYF
-,TRBV12-3/TRBV12-4,-,TRBJ2-7,TGTGCCAGCAGCCGTGACAGAATCCTGATCGACGAGCAGTACTTC,CASSRDRILIDEQYF
few,TRBV7-3,-,TRBJ2-3,TGTGCCAGCACCGTCAAGGGGGGCGGGATCGATACGCAGTATTTT,CASTVKGGGIDTQYF
few,TRBV4-1,TRBD1,TRBJ1-2,TGCGCCAGCGCGATCTCTGTGAGCCAGGGGGCTGGCTACACCTTC,CASAISVSQGAGYTF
-,TRBV7-9,-,TRBJ1-1,TGTGCCAGCAGCGAACCCTACACTGAAGCTTTCTTT,CASSEPYTEAFF
few,TRBV20-1,-,TRBJ2-7,TGCAGTGCTAGCCTGGGGTCCTACGAGCAGTACTTC,CSASLGSYEQYF
-,TRBV3-1,-,TRBJ1-4,TGTGCCAGCAGCCGCCACGTTAAACCCCGGGACGCAACTAATGAAAAACTGTTTTTT,CASSRHVKPRDATNEKLFF
-,TRBV28,-,TRBJ1-5,TGTGCCAGCAGTTCCTCCCGGTACAGGGTGGGTCAGCCCCAGCATTTT,CASSSSRYRVGQPQHF
few,TRBV5-5,TRBD1,TRBJ2-7,TGTGCCAGCAGCCGAAACAACAGGGGGGCCGCCTACGAGCAGTACTTC,CASSRNNRGAAYEQYF
-,TRBV2,-,TRBJ2-4,TGTGCCAGCACTCCGGGGGGCGCGGGGCTAGCCAAAAACATTCAGTACTTC,CASTPGGAGLAKNIQYF
-,TRBV4-1,-,TRBJ2-1,TGCGCCAGCAGCCAATCGAGGGGGGGGGTCCACAATGAGCAGTTCTTC,CASSQSRGGVHNEQFF
-,TRBV2,-,TRBJ1-1,TGTGCCAGCAGGCGCCAAGGCTTGAACACTGAAGCTTTCTTT,CASRRQGLNTEAFF
-,TRBV25-1,TRBD2,TRBJ2-1,TGTGCCAGCAGTATGACTAGCGGGGCCTTCAATGAGCAGTTCTTC,CASSMTSGAFNEQFF